Below, 8 T cell receptor beta chains from the same sample are listed, as sequenced in a study of blood T cell repertoires in COVID-19. The method was immunoSEQ multiplex PCR; TCRdb's version includes in-frame clones alone and lacks a portion of them. This table holds about 180,000 clones, roughly 80% found once. Sequencing was carried out using PBMCs or T cells enriched from blood (not recorded which). The receptors come from a man aged 55 to 69 who had been exposed to COVID-19.

The chain recombines TRBV5-1 with TRBJ2-5; D perhaps matches TRBD1 (6 bases). Germline-derived CDR1 and CDR2 are SGHRS and YFSETQ. Trimming shortened V by 6 bases and J by 3 bases, and 15 bases separated the two germline ends. The CDR3 covers 14 residues. The CDR3 bases are TGCGCCAGCAACTCCGGGACACTGAAAGAGACCCAGTACTTC. Translated, it gives CASNSGTLKETQYF.

This chain connects TRBV28 to TRBJ2-2, with 8 bases matching TRBD1. CDR1 and CDR2 from the germline V gene are MDHEN and SYDVKM. After removal of 7 bases from V and 1 base from J, the junction contained 8 bases not matched to a gene. The CDR3 is 16 residues long. The CDR3 bases are TGTGCCAGCACCACTAGGGACAGGAGGAACACCGGGGAGCTGTTTTTT. Translating gives CASTTRDRRNTGELFF.

J is TRBJ2-3 and V is TRBV9, with a tentative D call TRBD2 (5 bases). Per the germline V gene, CDR1 is SGDLS and CDR2 is YYNGEE. This CDR3 comprises 15 residues. Trimming took 4 bases from V and 2 from J, leaving 14 bases between them. The CDR3 region is CASSPQAANTDTQYF. DNA for the CDR3: TGTGCCAGCAGCCCTCAAGCGGCTAACACAGATACGCAGTATTTT. The complete variable domain, with remaining parts taken from reference TRBV9 and TRBJ2-3, reads DSGVTQTPKHLITATGQRVTLRCSPRSGDLSVYWYQQSLDQGLQFLIQYYNGEERAKGNILERFSAQQFPDLHSELNLSSLELGDSALYFCASSPQAANTDTQYFGPGTRLTVL.

The chain recombines TRBV5-8 with TRBJ2-7; 10 nucleotides align to TRBD2. Germline-derived CDR1 and CDR2 are SGHTS and YDEGEE. After removal of 0 bases from V and 1 base from J, the junction contained 10 bases not matched to a gene. This CDR3 spans 18 amino acids. The CDR3 loop is CASSLANLAGVASYEQYF. CDR3 nucleotides: TGTGCCAGCAGCTTGGCCAACCTAGCGGGAGTGGCTTCCTACGAGCAGTACTTC.

This clone was observed a single time. The chain uses TRBV9 and TRBJ2-3; D is uncertain. The V gene's germline CDR1 is SGDLS and CDR2 YYNGEE. Trimming removed 0 bases from V and 0 bases from J, with 5 bases in between. This CDR3 has 14 amino acids. The CDR3 DNA sequence: TGTGCCAGCAGCGTAGGGCAGAGCACAGATACGCAGTATTTT. Protein product: CASSVGQSTDTQYF.

This clone has a single count. The V call is TRBV27, the J call TRBJ1-5, with 8 bases aligning to TRBD1. This CDR3 has 15 amino acids. Trimming took 0 bases from V and 7 from J; bases not matched to a gene: 5. Germline V gene sequence: CDR1 MNHEY, CDR2 SMNVEV (reference sequence). The CDR3 nucleotides are TGTGCCAGCAGTTTATCGCAGGGGGCCGACCAGCCCCAGCATTTT. Translating it yields CASSLSQGADQPQHF.

The DNA for the CDR3 is TGTGCCAGCAGTAAGACAGGGGGCCAGCGAAACACCATATATTTT. Its translation: CASSKTGGQRNTIYF. J is TRBJ1-3 and V is TRBV25-1, with 10 positions matching TRBD1. This CDR3 region has 15 residues. Germline CDR1 is MGHDK and CDR2 is SYGVNS. The J segment lost 5 bases and the V segment lost 5 bases, leaving 6 bases of the junction unmatched.

V is TRBV9 and J is TRBJ1-1, with a weak D call TRBD1 (6 bases). Trimming took 5 bases from V and 6 from J, leaving 17 bases between them. In germline, CDR1 is SGDLS, CDR2 YYNGEE. The CDR3 has 14 amino acids. The CDR3 DNA follows: TGTGCCAGCAGTCGGACAGTGGATCCGCCTGAAGCTTTCTTT. It codes for CASSRTVDPPEAFF.